This T cell receptor beta chain stems from a study of blood T cell repertoires in COVID-19. Study background: Material from acute and convalescent COVID-19 was sourced from the United States, Italy and Spain. From T cells, B-cell-depleted T cells, or PBMCs came the material, which was cDNA or gDNA.

The method was immunoSEQ multiplex PCR; TCRdb's version includes in-frame clones alone and lacks a portion of them. The sample records under 200,000 clones, 87% being singletons. Per germline, CDR1 SGHNT and CDR2 YENEEA. The CDR3 totals 15 residues. The V gene end was trimmed by 5 bases and the J gene end by 1 base; junction bases not matched to a gene: 7. Input material: peripheral blood. The chain carries TRBV11-3 and TRBJ1-1, with 7 bases matching TRBD1. The source is a man between 18 and 35 years old with active or convalescent COVID-19. CDR3 coding DNA: TGTGCCAGCAGCACGACAGGGCAGAGGAACACTGAAGCTTTCTTT. It specifies CASSTTGQRNTEAFF.